The sequence of this TCR beta chain was determined in a study of blood T cell repertoires in COVID-19. Trimming cost V 5 bases and J 6 bases, with 13 bases left between them. This CDR3 has 13 amino acids. Germline lookup yields CDR1 KGHSH and CDR2 LQKENI. The data were produced by immunoSEQ multiplex PCR, yet TCRdb's version contains in-frame clones alone and is incomplete. The repertoire has about 48,000 clones, approximately 83% of them found once; the top ten carry around three fifths. The sequencing input was peripheral blood. The V call is TRBV18, the J call TRBJ1-1; unclear D gene. This sequence originates from a man between 65 and 79 years old with acute or convalescent COVID-19. Here the CDR3 DNA reads TGTGCCAGCTCATCTACGAGAGGGCCTGAAGCTTTCTTT. Translation: CASSSTRGPEAFF.